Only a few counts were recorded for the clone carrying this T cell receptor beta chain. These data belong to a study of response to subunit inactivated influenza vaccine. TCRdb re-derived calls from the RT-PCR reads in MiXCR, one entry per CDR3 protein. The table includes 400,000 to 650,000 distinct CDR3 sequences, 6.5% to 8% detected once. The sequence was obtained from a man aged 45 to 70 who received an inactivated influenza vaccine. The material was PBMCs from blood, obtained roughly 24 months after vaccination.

CDR3: CASSQVGERNYGYTF. The CDR3 DNA reads TGTGCCAGCAGCCAAGTCGGGGAGCGAAACTATGGCTACACCTTC. The chain uses TRBV3-1 and TRBJ1-2, with no clear D. Germline V lookup: CDR1 LGHDT, CDR2 YNNKEL (reference sequence). V was cut by 1 base and J by 2 bases, with 11 bases left in between. This CDR3 is built from 15 residues.